These T cell receptor beta chains were read from a single sample in a study of blood T cell repertoires in COVID-19. The data were produced by immunoSEQ multiplex PCR, yet TCRdb's version contains in-frame clones alone and is incomplete. The sample carries roughly 400,000 clones, approximately 86% recorded once. What was sequenced was PBMCs or T cells enriched from blood (not recorded which). Receptors were obtained from a woman aged 40 to 55 with acute COVID-19. The CDR3 runs from the conserved cysteine through the conserved F or W. D genes are given only for firm matches. A row's size may be missing; if present it is once, few, many or a size class.

j_call,clone_size,v_call,d_call,cdr3_aa,cdr3_nt
TRBJ1-1,.,TRBV7-8,.,CASSSYSGFTEAFF,TGTGCCAGCAGCTCCTACTCAGGGTTCACTGAAGCTTTCTTT
TRBJ2-1,once,TRBV4-2,TRBD1,CASSQGQGVPYNEQFF,TGTGCCAGCAGCCAAGGGCAGGGGGTTCCCTACAATGAGCAGTTCTTC
TRBJ2-7,.,TRBV7-9,TRBD2,CASSPGTTTYEQYF,TGTGCCAGCAGCCCAGGGACTACTACCTACGAGCAGTACTTC
TRBJ1-6,.,TRBV23-1,.,CASSQSKGRRGSPLHF,TGCGCCAGCAGTCAATCGAAGGGCCGGAGGGGTTCACCCCTCCACTTT
TRBJ1-5,.,TRBV19,.,CASSIVPWQAANQPQHF,TGTGCCAGTAGTATAGTCCCCTGGCAGGCTGCTAATCAGCCCCAGCATTTT
TRBJ2-7,.,TRBV24-1,TRBD1,CATSDPSGTGNEQYF,TGTGCCACCAGTGATCCCTCCGGGACAGGGAACGAGCAGTACTTC
TRBJ1-2,.,TRBV29-1,TRBD1,CSAGGGGGYTF,TGCAGCGCTGGAGGGGGCGGGGGCTACACCTTC
TRBJ1-2,.,TRBV4-2,.,CASSQVSWGVDYGYTF,TGTGCCAGCAGCCAAGTCAGTTGGGGAGTCGACTATGGCTACACCTTC
TRBJ2-5,.,TRBV20-1,.,CSASPGSGETQYF,TGCAGTGCTAGTCCGGGCAGCGGGGAGACCCAGTACTTC
TRBJ1-1,.,TRBV12-3/TRBV12-4,.,CASSLGATEAFF,TGTGCCAGCAGCTTAGGGGCCACTGAAGCTTTCTTT
TRBJ2-1,.,TRBV2,TRBD2,CASSDKRGGYNEQFF,TGTGCCAGCAGTGATAAGCGGGGGGGTTACAATGAGCAGTTCTTC
TRBJ1-2,.,TRBV19,.,CASSMRHHEYGYTF,TGTGCCAGTAGTATGAGACACCATGAATATGGCTACACCTTC
TRBJ1-1,few,TRBV3-1/TRBV3-2,.,CASSHSDRNTEAFF,TGTGCCAGCAGCCACTCCGACAGGAACACTGAAGCTTTCTTT
TRBJ2-2,.,TRBV19,TRBD1,CASSWDRGFTGELFF,TGTGCCAGCAGCTGGGACAGGGGGTTCACCGGGGAGCTGTTTTTT
TRBJ2-6,.,TRBV5-1,.,CASSLVGSGANVLTF,TGCGCCAGCAGCCTCGTCGGCTCTGGGGCCAACGTCCTGACTTTC
TRBJ2-1,once,TRBV7-9,TRBD2,CASSPLIAGPYNEQFF,TGTGCCAGCAGCCCCCTCATAGCGGGGCCCTACAATGAGCAGTTCTTC